The 18 T cell receptor beta chains given below trace back to one sample, sequenced in a study of human T cells and chemical hapten exposure. TCRdb reprocessed the RACE reads via MiXCR and lists one record per CDR3 protein. The sample lists more than 75,000 distinct CDR3 sequences; about 9.3% were seen once. As for time point: patch test 2, 6 weeks after DPC sensitization. Sample treatment: therapeutic diphenylcyclopropenone sensitization with weekly scalp DPC. The specimen comprised whole blood, sampled in connection with sensitization to the hapten diphenylcyclopropenone (DPC). The receptors here all came from a woman between 35 and 50 years old with alopecia areata. Some clones in this sample may be carry-over from other donors' samples.

The V gene is TRBV5-5, the J gene TRBJ2-1; 8 nucleotides line up with TRBD2. The CDR3 sequence is 17 residues long. The germline gives CDR1 SGHKS, CDR2 YYEKEE (reference sequence). V lost 0 bases, J lost 0 bases, and 5 bases stayed unmatched. The CDR3 DNA reads TGTGCCAGCAGCTTGGCGAGCGGGAGCTCCTCCTACAATGAGCAGTTCTTC. Amino acid sequence: CASSLASGSSSYNEQFF.

The chain has TRBV3-1 and TRBJ2-3; TRBD2 aligns across 7 bases. This CDR3 spans 13 amino acids. Trimming took 8 bases from V and 1 from J; bases not matched to a gene: 3. Germline values: CDR1 LGHDT, CDR2 YNNKEL (reference sequence). CDR3 bases: TGTGCCAGCCGGGGACTACGCACAGATACGCAGTATTTT. Its translation is CASRGLRTDTQYF.

The table lists this clonotype with a few counts. The V call is TRBV7-2, the J call TRBJ2-1, with TRBD2 identical over 9 bases. J lost 9 bases, V lost 2 bases, and 11 bases had no gene match. Germline V CDR1 and CDR2: SGHTA, FQGNSA. The CDR3 spans 16 residues. CDR3 sequence reads: CASSLISGSYSAEQFF. CDR3 nucleotides: TGTGCCAGCAGCTTAATTAGCGGGAGTTACTCCGCTGAGCAGTTCTTC.

This clonotype was seen a few times. CDR3 in amino acids: CASNPTGTGMNQPQHF. CDR3 nucleotides: TGTGCCAGTAACCCAACCGGGACAGGCATGAATCAGCCCCAGCATTTT. J is TRBJ1-5 and V is TRBV19, with 8 bases fitting TRBD1. Germline CDR1 is LNHDA and CDR2 is SQIVND (reference sequence). Trimming cost V 7 bases and J 4 bases; bases outside gene matches: 12. This CDR3 spans 16 amino acids.

This clonotype was detected ten times or more. The chain carries TRBV29-1 and TRBJ2-1, with 7 nucleotides matching TRBD2. Germline loops: CDR1 SQVTM, CDR2 ANQGSEA. This CDR3 spans 14 amino acids. Losses at the gene ends were 4 bases for V and 2 bases for J; bases not matched to a gene: 5. The CDR3: CSVVGLAAYNEQFF. CDR3 sequence (DNA): TGCAGCGTTGTCGGGCTAGCGGCCTACAATGAGCAGTTCTTC.

This clonotype was counted a few times. V gene TRBV28 combines with J gene TRBJ2-7; TRBD1 agrees at 7 bases. The CDR3 is made up of 15 amino acids. In germline, CDR1 is MDHEN, CDR2 SYDVKM. Unmatched junction bases numbered 12, after V lost 9 bases and J lost 1 base. CDR3 bases: TGTGCCAGTATCCCCCCCACAGGGGATTCCTACGAGCAGTACTTC. It specifies CASIPPTGDSYEQYF.

The chain recombines TRBV5-1 with TRBJ1-4; 8 positions match TRBD1. The J segment lost 8 bases and the V segment lost 4 bases, leaving 10 bases of the junction unmatched. Germline assignment: CDR1 SGHRS and CDR2 YFSETQ. This CDR3 region has 15 residues. CDR3 bases: TGCGCCAGCAGCAAGGAGTTGACAGGGGTGGAAAAACTGTTTTTT. It is translated as CASSKELTGVEKLFF.

This clonotype was detected many times. CDR3 sequence reads: CASSPREGNTEAFF. The DNA for the CDR3 is TGTGCCAGCTCACCACGTGAGGGGAACACTGAAGCTTTCTTT. J is TRBJ1-1 and V is TRBV18; D unresolved. The CDR3 has 14 residues. The V gene's germline CDR1 is KGHSH and CDR2 LQKENI. The V end was cut by 1 base, the J end by 1 base, with 7 bases between.

The chain recombines TRBV12-3 or TRBV12-4 with TRBJ2-6; 8 bases map to TRBD1. This CDR3 is 17 amino acids long. The junction had 4 bases not matched to a gene; V was cut back by 3 bases and J by 0 bases. The CDR3 DNA follows: TGTGCCAGCAGTTTTGGGACAGGCAACTCTGGGGCCAACGTCCTGACTTTC. Its protein is CASSFGTGNSGANVLTF.

In its sample, this clonotype was seen many times. The chain links TRBV6-1 to TRBJ2-6; D is undetermined. Trimming stripped 4 bases from V and 4 bases from J, with 5 bases between. The CDR3 length is 13 residues. CDR1 is MNHNS, CDR2 SASEGT, per germline. CDR3 sequence reads: CASSAKGANVLTF. The CDR3, as DNA: TGTGCCAGCAGTGCGAAAGGGGCCAACGTCCTGACTTTC.

A note on this clonotype: A much larger clone differs by one base, so this may be a read error. The chain uses TRBV4-3 and TRBJ2-7; perhaps D is TRBD1 or TRBD2 (6 bases each). CDR1 LGHNA and CDR2 YSLEER come from the germline V gene. The CDR3 extends over 15 amino acids. The CDR3 loop reads CAGSQEEGRGYEQYF. CDR3 nucleotides: TGCGCCGGCAGCCAAGAGGAGGGCAGGGGCTACGAGCAGTACTTC.

This clonotype was found a few times. This chain joins TRBV27 and TRBJ2-2, with D possibly being TRBD1 (6 bases). Germline CDR1 reads MNHEY; CDR2 reads SMNVEV (reference sequence). V was shortened by 5 bases and J by 5 bases, with 12 bases between the two germline ends. The CDR3 consists of 14 residues. CDR3 sequence: CASSNRERTGELFF. In DNA, the CDR3 is TGTGCCAGCAGTAACAGGGAAAGAACCGGGGAGCTGTTTTTT.

This chain joins TRBV7-9 and TRBJ2-7; tentatively, D is TRBD1 or TRBD2 (5 bases each). Trimming pared 5 bases from V and 3 bases from J, leaving 17 bases between. In germline, CDR1 is SEHNR, CDR2 FQNEAQ (reference sequence). The CDR3 extends over 15 amino acids. This CDR3 is CASSRDLVGVYEQYF. The CDR3 coding sequence is TGTGCCAGCAGCCGGGACCTAGTAGGAGTCTACGAGCAGTACTTC.

This clonotype has a count of ten or more. This chain joins TRBV25-1 and TRBJ1-3, with unresolved D. Trimming stripped 8 bases from V and 0 bases from J, with 11 bases between. The CDR3 spans 14 residues. Germline V gene lookup returns CDR1 MGHDK and CDR2 SYGVNS. The CDR3 protein is CASLDTSSGNTIYF. The CDR3 region has the DNA TGTGCCAGCCTAGACACAAGCTCTGGAAACACCATATATTTT.

In its sample, this clonotype was seen many times. V is TRBV20-1 and J is TRBJ1-2; 7 bases align to TRBD1. Germline lookup yields CDR1 DFQATT and CDR2 SNEGSKA (reference sequence). The ends lost 6 bases at V and 6 bases at J; junction bases unmatched: 7. The CDR3 spans 12 residues. The CDR3 DNA is TGCAGTGCCCTAACAGGGGAGGATGGCTACACCTTC. As protein: CSALTGEDGYTF.

Many counts were recorded for this clonotype. The chain uses TRBV28 and TRBJ1-2, with D hard to call. The V and J ends lost 6 bases and 5 bases respectively, with 16 bases between them. Germline assignment: CDR1 MDHEN and CDR2 SYDVKM. The CDR3 covers 14 residues. DNA of the CDR3: TGTGCCAGCAGCCCTCCCGACATGAGTTATGGCTACACCTTC. Translation gives CASSPPDMSYGYTF.

Ten or more counts support this clonotype. The V call is TRBV7-6, the J call TRBJ2-3, with TRBD2 matching 10 bases. Germline lookup yields CDR1 SGHVS and CDR2 FNYEAQ. CDR3 length: 15 residues. Trimming took 3 bases from V and 2 from J; bases not matched to a gene: 2. The DNA of the CDR3 is TGTGCCAGCAGCTTTGGACTAGCGGTCACAGATACGCAGTATTTT. Translation: CASSFGLAVTDTQYF.

This CDR3 is CASSSDRRQGFTEAFF. The CDR3 DNA reads as TGTGCCAGCAGCTCCGACCGTAGACAGGGGTTCACTGAAGCTTTCTTT. This chain joins TRBV7-2 and TRBJ1-1; 8 bases map to TRBD1. The CDR3 is 16 amino acids. The V gene end was trimmed by 4 bases and the J gene end by 4 bases; junction bases not matched to a gene: 11. From germline, CDR1 is SGHTA and CDR2 FQGNSA.